These T cell receptor beta chains were read from a single sample in a study of control samples from healthy donors and cancer patients. Profiling relied on immunoSEQ multiplex PCR, and the TCRdb table lists in-frame clones only, not all of them. In the table there are 120,000 or so clones, around 87% of which are singletons. The sequencing sample was made of blood. The receptor set was obtained from a man in his forties in good health. Each CDR3 is given with its conserved first and last residue. A D gene is named only where the DNA matches it firmly. Some rows mark clone size as missing; the rest say once, few, many or name a class of expanded clone.

NA	TRBV2	TRBJ1-3	NA	TGTGCCAGCAGGCAGGGTACCGGATCTGGAAACACCATATATTTT	CASRQGTGSGNTIYF
NA	TRBV5-4	TRBJ1-1	NA	TGTGCCAGCAGCTTGAACAGGGCTATGAACACTGAAGCTTTCTTT	CASSLNRAMNTEAFF
NA	TRBV6-4	TRBJ2-3	TRBD1	TGTGCCAGCAGTGACCCAGGGGGCGCGGCAGATACGCAGTATTTT	CASSDPGGAADTQYF
NA	TRBV18	TRBJ1-2	NA	TGTGCCAGCTCAGAGGGAAGCGGCTACACCTTC	CASSEGSGYTF
NA	TRBV6-5	TRBJ1-2	NA	TGTGCCAGCAGCTTCCCCGGCTATGGCTACACCTTC	CASSFPGYGYTF
NA	TRBV5-4	TRBJ2-1	NA	TGTGCCAGCAGCTTGGGCGGGGCAAGTTACAATGAGCAGTTCTTC	CASSLGGASYNEQFF
NA	TRBV5-6	TRBJ1-4	NA	TGTGCCAGCAGCGGTACCGGGACAACTAATGAAAAACTGTTTTTT	CASSGTGTTNEKLFF
many	TRBV7-2	TRBJ1-2	NA	TGTGCCAGCAGCTTAGGTCCTCAATATGGCTACACCTTC	CASSLGPQYGYTF
NA	TRBV19	TRBJ2-5	TRBD1	TGTGCCAGTAGTATGGGACAGGGTTTCCTGGGCGAGACCCAGTACTTC	CASSMGQGFLGETQYF
NA	TRBV5-1	TRBJ2-7	TRBD1	TGCGCCAGCAGCTTGCTAGGGGGCGCGAACGAGCAGTACTTC	CASSLLGGANEQYF
NA	TRBV29-1	TRBJ2-2	NA	TGCAGCGTGGCGAGGCGGAACACCGGGGAGCTGTTTTTT	CSVARRNTGELFF
NA	TRBV7-2	TRBJ2-5	NA	TGTGCCAGCAGCTCTATGGGCCTCCCAGGGAATTCCCAAGAGACCCAGTACTTC	CASSSMGLPGNSQETQYF
NA	TRBV5-8	TRBJ1-5	TRBD1	TGTGCCAGCAGCTGGGGGCGCGGGACAGATAATCAGCCCCAGCATTTT	CASSWGRGTDNQPQHF
NA	TRBV12-3/TRBV12-4	TRBJ2-2	NA	TGTGCAACGGGGGATCCGAACACCGGGGAGCTGTTTTTT	CATGDPNTGELFF
NA	TRBV18	TRBJ2-4	TRBD2	TGTGCCAGCTCACAATCACCCCCGGGGGGTGCCAAAAACATTCAGTACTTC	CASSQSPPGGAKNIQYF
NA	TRBV7-2	TRBJ2-7	NA	TGTGCCAGCAGCTTACGGCTAGGTACCACCTACGAGCAGTACTTC	CASSLRLGTTYEQYF
NA	TRBV3-1/TRBV3-2	TRBJ1-3	NA	TGTGCCAGCAGCCAAGACGACTTGGGAGTTGCGGGAAACACCATATATTTT	CASSQDDLGVAGNTIYF
NA	TRBV5-1	TRBJ1-1	NA	TGCGCCAGCAGCTCCGGACACCAAGCTAGTGTAGCTTTCTTT	CASSSGHQASVAFF
NA	TRBV30	TRBJ2-7	NA	TGTGCCTGGAGTGTAGGGGTTTACGAGCAGTACTTC	CAWSVGVYEQYF
NA	TRBV15	TRBJ1-1	NA	TGTGCCACCAGCAGAGTCATTCTGGGTACTGAAGCTTTCTTT	CATSRVILGTEAFF
NA	TRBV11-2	TRBJ2-7	NA	TGTGCCAGCAGCTTAGTTGGGGCAGTCTACGAGCAGTACTTC	CASSLVGAVYEQYF
NA	TRBV30	TRBJ2-7	NA	TGTGCCTGGAGCCGGGGCCTCTACGAGCAGTACTTC	CAWSRGLYEQYF
NA	TRBV19	TRBJ1-3	NA	TGTGCCAGTATTCCACCCCCAGGCTCTGGAAACACCATATATTTT	CASIPPPGSGNTIYF
NA	TRBV10-1	TRBJ2-5	TRBD1	TGCGCCAGCAGTGAAGAGGGGGCCGGGGAGACCCAGTACTTC	CASSEEGAGETQYF
NA	TRBV6-5	TRBJ1-1	NA	TGTGCCAGCAGTTTCGACAGGAACACTGAAGCTTTCTTT	CASSFDRNTEAFF
NA	TRBV29-1	TRBJ2-1	NA	TGCAGCGCTGGGACGGACTCCAATGAGCAGTTCTTC	CSAGTDSNEQFF
NA	TRBV5-1	TRBJ1-6	TRBD1	TGCGCCAGCAGCTTGGACGGGACAGGGCTTTTCGAGGGACCGAATAATTCACCCCTCCACTTT	CASSLDGTGLFEGPNNSPLHF
NA	TRBV5-1	TRBJ1-2	NA	TGCGCCAGCAGCTTGACCGTTAACTATGGCTACACCTTC	CASSLTVNYGYTF
NA	TRBV2	TRBJ1-6	TRBD1	TGTGCCAGCGGAGGGGACAGGGGAGGGTCACCCCTCCACTTT	CASGGDRGGSPLHF
NA	TRBV7-9	TRBJ2-7	TRBD1	TGTGCCAGCAGCTTGACAGGGTACGAGCAGTACTTC	CASSLTGYEQYF
NA	TRBV24-1	TRBJ2-5	NA	TGTGCCACCAGTGATCCCGGGGGAGCTACAGAGACCCAGTACTTC	CATSDPGGATETQYF
NA	TRBV24-1	TRBJ2-1	NA	TGTGCCACCAGTACCCCCACCGGGGAAAGGGACAATGAGCAGTTCTTC	CATSTPTGERDNEQFF
few	TRBV10-3	TRBJ1-2	NA	TGTGCCATCAGCCTCCGGGAAGGAGGTAACTATGGCTACACCTTC	CAISLREGGNYGYTF
NA	TRBV15	TRBJ2-7	TRBD2	TGTGCCACCAGCAGACTCACAGGGACTAGCGGATTCTACGAGCAGTACTTC	CATSRLTGTSGFYEQYF
NA	TRBV29-1	TRBJ2-7	TRBD2	TGCAGCGTTGAATTGGCGGGAGGGTTCGGCGAGCAGTACTTC	CSVELAGGFGEQYF
NA	TRBV12-3/TRBV12-4	TRBJ1-3	NA	TGTGCCAGCAGTTTAAATAGAAACACCATATATTTT	CASSLNRNTIYF
NA	TRBV18	TRBJ1-2	TRBD1	TGTGCCAGCTCACCGGCGGGGACAGGCCAACTAGGGGGCTACACCTTC	CASSPAGTGQLGGYTF
NA	TRBV18	TRBJ2-5	NA	TGTGCCAGCTCACCAATGGGGAAGGGAGAGACCCAGTACTTC	CASSPMGKGETQYF